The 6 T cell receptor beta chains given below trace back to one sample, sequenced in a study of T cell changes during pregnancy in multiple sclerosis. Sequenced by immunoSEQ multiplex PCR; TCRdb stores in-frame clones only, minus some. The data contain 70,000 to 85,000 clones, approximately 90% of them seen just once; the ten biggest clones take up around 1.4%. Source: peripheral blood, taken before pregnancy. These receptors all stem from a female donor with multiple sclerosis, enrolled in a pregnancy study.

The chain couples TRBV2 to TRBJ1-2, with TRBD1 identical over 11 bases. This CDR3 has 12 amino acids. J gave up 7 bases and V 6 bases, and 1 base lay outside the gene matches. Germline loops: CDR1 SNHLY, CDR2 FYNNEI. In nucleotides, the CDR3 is TGTGCCAGCAGGGGACAGGGGGGTGGCTACACCTTC. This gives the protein CASRGQGGGYTF.

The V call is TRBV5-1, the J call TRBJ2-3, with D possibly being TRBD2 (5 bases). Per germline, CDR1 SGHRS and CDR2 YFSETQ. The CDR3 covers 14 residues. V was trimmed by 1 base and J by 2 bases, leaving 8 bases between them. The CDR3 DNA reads TGCGCCAGCAGCTTGTCAGCGGACACAGATACGCAGTATTTT. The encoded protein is CASSLSADTDTQYF.

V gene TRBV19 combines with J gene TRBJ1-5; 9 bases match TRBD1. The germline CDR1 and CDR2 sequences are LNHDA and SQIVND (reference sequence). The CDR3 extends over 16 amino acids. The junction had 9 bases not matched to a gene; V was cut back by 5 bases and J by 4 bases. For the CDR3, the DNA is TGTGCCAGTAGTCTCTGGACAGGGGCCCTAAATCAGCCCCAGCATTTT. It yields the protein CASSLWTGALNQPQHF. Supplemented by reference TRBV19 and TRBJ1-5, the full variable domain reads DGGITQSPKYLFRKEGQNVTLSCEQNLNHDAMYWYRQDPGQGLRLIYYSQIVNDFQKGDIAEGYSVSREKKESFPLTVTSAQKNPTAFYLCASSLWTGALNQPQHFGDGTRLSIL.

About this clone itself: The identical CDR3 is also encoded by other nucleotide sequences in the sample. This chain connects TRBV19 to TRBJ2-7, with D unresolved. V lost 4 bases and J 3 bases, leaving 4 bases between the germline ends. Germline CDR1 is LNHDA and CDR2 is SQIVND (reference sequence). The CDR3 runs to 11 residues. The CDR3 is CASSTGYEQYF. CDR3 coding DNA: TGTGCCAGTAGTACCGGCTACGAGCAGTACTTC.

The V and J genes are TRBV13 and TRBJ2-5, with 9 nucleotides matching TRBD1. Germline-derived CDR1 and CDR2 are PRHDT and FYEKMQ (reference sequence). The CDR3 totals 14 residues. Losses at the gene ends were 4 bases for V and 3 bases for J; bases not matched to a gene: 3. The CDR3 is CASSSRTGEETQYF. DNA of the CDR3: TGTGCCAGCAGCTCCCGGACAGGGGAAGAGACCCAGTACTTC.

The CDR3 DNA follows: TGTGCCAGCAGTTTAACGGTTGACTACCTCAATGAGCAGTTCTTC. This sequence encodes CASSLTVDYLNEQFF. This chain connects TRBV27 to TRBJ2-1; weak D call: TRBD2 (5 bases). V was cut by 2 bases and J by 6 bases, with 14 bases left in between. Germline-derived CDR1 and CDR2 are MNHEY and SMNVEV (reference sequence). The CDR3 has 15 amino acids.